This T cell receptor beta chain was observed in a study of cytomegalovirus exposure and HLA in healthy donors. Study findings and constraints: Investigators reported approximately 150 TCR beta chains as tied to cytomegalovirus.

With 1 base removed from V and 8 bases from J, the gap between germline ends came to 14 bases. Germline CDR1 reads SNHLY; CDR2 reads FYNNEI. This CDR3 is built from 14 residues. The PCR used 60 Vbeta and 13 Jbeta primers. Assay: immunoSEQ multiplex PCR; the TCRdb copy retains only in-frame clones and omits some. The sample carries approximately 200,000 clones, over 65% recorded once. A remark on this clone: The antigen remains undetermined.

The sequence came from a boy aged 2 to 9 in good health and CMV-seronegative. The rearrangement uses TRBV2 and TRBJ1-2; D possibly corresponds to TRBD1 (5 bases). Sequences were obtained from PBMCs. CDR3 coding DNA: TGTGCCAGCAGTGAAGAGAGACCAGGGTTCGGCTACACCTTC. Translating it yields CASSEERPGFGYTF.